The 15 T cell receptor beta chains below come from one sample, sequenced in a study of T cells after yellow fever vaccination. TCRdb re-called the 5' RACE reads with MiXCR, one entry per CDR3 protein. Among under 550,000 distinct CDR3 sequences listed, roughly a fifth were seen once. The sequences come from PBMCs, collected roughly 20 days after the first yellow fever vaccination. These receptor sequences come from a man between 18 and 29 years old who received the YFV17D yellow fever vaccine.

This clonotype has just a few counts. The CDR3 loop reads CASIPRLAHRSTDTQYF. CDR3 DNA sequence: TGTGCCAGCATCCCCAGACTAGCCCATCGGAGCACAGATACGCAGTATTTT. The chain employs TRBV28 and TRBJ2-3; 7 nucleotides match TRBD2. CDR3 length equals 17 residues. Germline trimming cut 7 bases from V and 0 bases from J; bases unmatched to any gene: 13. CDR1 and CDR2 from the germline V gene are MDHEN and SYDVKM.

The rearrangement uses TRBV18 and TRBJ2-3; TRBD1 is a possible D gene (6 bases). Germline V gene sequence: CDR1 KGHSH, CDR2 LQKENI. Trimming removed 7 bases at V and 1 base at J, with 9 bases between. CDR3 length: 13 amino acids. CDR3 DNA: TGTGCCAGCTACTGGACAGGCACAGATACGCAGTATTTT. This gives the protein CASYWTGTDTQYF.

The chain uses TRBV20-1 and TRBJ2-7; D could derive from TRBD1 or TRBD2 (5 bases each). Trimming shortened V by 2 bases and J by 1 base, and 12 bases separated the two germline ends. Germline assignment: CDR1 DFQATT and CDR2 SNEGSKA (reference sequence). This CDR3 is 14 amino acids long. CDR3 DNA sequence: TGCAGTGCTAGAAGGACACGGACTTCCTACGAGCAGTACGTC. Translation gives CSARRTRTSYEQYV.

This clonotype has only a few counts. The chain is built from TRBV6-5 and TRBJ2-3, with 8 bases that match TRBD2. The CDR3 is 16 amino acids. With 2 bases clipped from V and 3 bases from J, the junction kept 7 bases outside the gene matches. Germline CDR1 MNHEY, CDR2 SVGAGI. The CDR3 loop reads CASSYRGGPLTDTQYF. In DNA, the CDR3 is TGTGCCAGCAGTTACCGGGGGGGGCCACTAACAGATACGCAGTATTTT.

This clonotype was seen only a few times. The V call is TRBV3-1, the J call TRBJ1-3; D is unclear. The CDR3 is 14 residues long. CDR1 LGHDT and CDR2 YNNKEL come from the germline V gene (reference sequence). V was clipped by 4 bases and J by 2 bases, with 9 bases between them. The CDR3 nucleotides read TGTGCCAGCAGCCCCTCTGCCACTGGAAACACCATATATTTT. Protein sequence: CASSPSATGNTIYF.

This clonotype appeared a few times. This chain links TRBV23-1 with TRBJ2-5; D is unresolved. TRBV23-1 is sorted into the ORF group, with uncertain function. The CDR3 is 15 amino acids. Trimming stripped 0 bases from V and 0 bases from J, with 8 bases between. CDR3 in DNA: TGCGCCAGCAGTCAATCGGGTCCTAACCAAGAGACCCAGTACTTC. It codes for CASSQSGPNQETQYF.

This clonotype was seen only a few times. The rearrangement uses TRBV5-1 and TRBJ2-7; 7 positions agree with TRBD1. The CDR3 loop spans 13 amino acids. Germline V gene lookup returns CDR1 SGHRS and CDR2 YFSETQ. The CDR3 DNA reads as TGCGCCAGCAGCTTTGTACCGGGACAGCCGATGGACGTC. Its translation is CASSFVPGQPMDV.

The V gene is TRBV19, the J gene TRBJ1-1; no definite D call. Germline values: CDR1 LNHDA, CDR2 SQIVND (reference sequence). The V and J ends lost 1 base and 7 bases respectively, with 10 bases between them. The CDR3 contains 13 residues. In DNA form, the CDR3 reads TGTGCCAGTAGTATAGGGACTGGCGATGAAGCTTTCTTT. Translation: CASSIGTGDEAFF. Looking up the rest from reference TRBV19 and TRBJ1-1 gives the full variable domain: DGGITQSPKYLFRKEGQNVTLSCEQNLNHDAMYWYRQDPGQGLRLIYYSQIVNDFQKGDIAEGYSVSREKKESFPLTVTSAQKNPTAFYLCASSIGTGDEAFFGQGTRLTVV.

The genes are TRBV4-1 and TRBJ2-5, with TRBD2 matching 8 bases. V gave up 4 bases and J gave up 5 bases; unmatched junction bases: 9. The length of the CDR3 is 15 residues. CDR1 is MGHRA, CDR2 YSYEKL, per germline. Here the CDR3 DNA reads TGCGCCAGCAGCCGAACCGGGGGGGCAAAGGAGACCCAGTACTTC. It specifies CASSRTGGAKETQYF.

This clonotype was counted between two and nine times. CDR3 amino acids: CSAPPRDRGSGELFF. CDR3 nucleotide sequence: TGCAGTGCTCCCCCCCGGGACAGGGGGTCCGGGGAGCTGTTTTTT. This rearrangement joins TRBV20-1 to TRBJ2-2, with 11 bases matching TRBD1. The trim removed 5 bases at V and 6 bases at J, leaving 8 bases unmatched. The CDR3 covers 15 residues. Germline CDR1 reads DFQATT; CDR2 reads SNEGSKA (reference sequence).

In its sample, this clonotype was seen a few times. The rearrangement links TRBV12-3 or TRBV12-4 to TRBJ2-1, with D maybe TRBD1 (6 bases). The V end lost 3 bases, the J end lost 12 bases, and 18 bases lay between the germline ends. This CDR3 spans 14 amino acids. CDR3 in amino acids: CASSLGQGLERQFF. The CDR3 bases are TGTGCCAGCAGTTTGGGGCAGGGGCTTGAAAGGCAGTTCTTC.

This clonotype was recorded only once. V is TRBV12-3 or TRBV12-4 and J is TRBJ2-1; D not certain. Trimming took 6 bases from V and 8 from J, leaving 14 bases between them. The CDR3 runs 13 residues. This chain's CDR3 is CASRFSTWDEQFF. CDR3 coding DNA: TGTGCCAGCAGATTCTCAACGTGGGATGAGCAGTTCTTC.

This clonotype was detected only a few times. V and J are TRBV5-1 and TRBJ1-3, with no clear D. Germline CDR1 reads SGHRS; CDR2 reads YFSETQ. The CDR3 has 15 amino acids. V was shortened by 0 bases and J by 0 bases, with 7 bases between the two germline ends. CDR3 DNA: TGCGCCAGCAGCTTGGAACAGAGCTCTGGAAACACCATATATTTT. Encoded protein: CASSLEQSSGNTIYF.

The chain is built from TRBV20-1 and TRBJ1-1; 9 positions agree with TRBD1. With 6 bases clipped from V and 11 bases from J, the junction kept 16 bases outside the gene matches. The CDR3 is made up of 14 amino acids. CDR1 DFQATT and CDR2 SNEGSKA come from the germline V gene (reference sequence). CDR3 nucleotide sequence: TGCAGTGCCCGGACTCCGGGACAGGGAGAGGGGGCTTTCTTT. This codes for CSARTPGQGEGAFF.

V is TRBV7-2 and J is TRBJ1-6, with D possibly being TRBD1 (5 bases). The CDR3 sequence is 14 residues long. Germline CDR1 reads SGHTA; CDR2 reads FQGNSA. V lost 4 bases, J lost 6 bases, and 10 bases lay in between. CDR3 bases: TGTGCCAGCAGCTACGGGACCTTTAATTCACCCCTCCACTTT. Protein product: CASSYGTFNSPLHF.